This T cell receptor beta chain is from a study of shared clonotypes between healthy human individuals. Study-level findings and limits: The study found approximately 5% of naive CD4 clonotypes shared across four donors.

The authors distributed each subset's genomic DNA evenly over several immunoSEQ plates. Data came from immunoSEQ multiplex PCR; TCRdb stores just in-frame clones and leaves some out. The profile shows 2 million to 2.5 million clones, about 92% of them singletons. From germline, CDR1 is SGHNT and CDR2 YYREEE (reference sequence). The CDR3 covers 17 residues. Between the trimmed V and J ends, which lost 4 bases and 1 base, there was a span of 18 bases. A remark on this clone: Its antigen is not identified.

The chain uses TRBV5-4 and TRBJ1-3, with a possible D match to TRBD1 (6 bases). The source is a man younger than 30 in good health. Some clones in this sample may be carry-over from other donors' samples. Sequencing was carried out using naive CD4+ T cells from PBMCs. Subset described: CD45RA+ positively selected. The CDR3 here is CASSEGGGGESGNTIYF. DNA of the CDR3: TGTGCCAGCAGCGAAGGGGGGGGAGGGGAATCTGGAAACACCATATATTTT. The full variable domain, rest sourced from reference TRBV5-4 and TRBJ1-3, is ETGVTQSPTHLIKTRGQQVTLRCSSQSGHNTVSWYQQALGQGPQFIFQYYREEENGRGNFPPRFSGLQFPNYSSELNVNALELDDSALYLCASSEGGGGESGNTIYFGEGSWLTVV.